These 29 T cell receptor beta chains originate from one sample sequenced in a study of T cell responses to AZD1222 COVID-19 vaccine. The protocol was immunoSEQ multiplex PCR, while the TCRdb copy is restricted to in-frame clones and leaves out a portion. The table has 65,000 to 80,000 clones, roughly nine tenths seen once; the top ten hold roughly 3.9%. The material was peripheral blood, obtained on day 0 of AZD1222 vaccination. Source of these receptors: an adult in good health.

The chain has TRBV5-4 and TRBJ2-7; 8 bases agree with TRBD2. The junction had 6 bases not matched to a gene; V was cut back by 7 bases and J by 0 bases. The CDR3 contains 14 residues. Germline-derived CDR1 and CDR2 are SGHNT and YYREEE (reference sequence). CDR3 amino acids: CASGTGTSSYEQYF. The DNA of the CDR3 is TGTGCCAGCGGCACCGGGACTAGCTCCTACGAGCAGTACTTC. The full variable domain, completed using reference TRBV5-4 and TRBJ2-7, is ETGVTQSPTHLIKTRGQQVTLRCSSQSGHNTVSWYQQALGQGPQFIFQYYREEENGRGNFPPRFSGLQFPNYSSELNVNALELDDSALYLCASGTGTSSYEQYFGPGTRLTVT.

The CDR3 reads CAWSALRGQKGYTF. CDR3 bases: TGTGCCTGGAGTGCTCTCAGGGGGCAGAAAGGCTACACCTTC. The chain is built from TRBV30 and TRBJ1-2; 8 bases agree with TRBD1. The V gene end was trimmed by 1 base and the J gene end by 8 bases; junction bases not matched to a gene: 9. The germline gives CDR1 GTSNPN, CDR2 SVGIG (reference sequence). This CDR3 region has 14 residues.

The J gene is TRBJ2-3, the V gene TRBV11-2; no reliable D call. Germline values: CDR1 SGHAT, CDR2 FQNNGV. The CDR3 sequence is 14 residues long. The V end was cut by 5 bases, the J end by 1 base, with 10 bases between. CDR3 bases: TGTGCCAGCAGCCTTCGGGTAGGCACAGATACGCAGTATTTT. This sequence encodes CASSLRVGTDTQYF.

The V gene is TRBV4-3, the J gene TRBJ1-1; D might be TRBD1 (6 bases). Germline CDR1 reads LGHNA; CDR2 reads YSLEER. Between the trimmed V and J ends, which lost 1 base and 7 bases, there was a span of 16 bases. The CDR3 has 15 amino acids. The CDR3 nucleotides are TGCGCCAGCAGCCAAGTCGTCCAGGGGAAACATGAAGCTTTCTTT. Protein: CASSQVVQGKHEAFF.

This chain joins TRBV3-1 (or the pseudogene TRBV3-2) and TRBJ1-2, with D perhaps TRBD1 (5 bases). Germline loops: CDR1 LGHDT, CDR2 YNNKEL (reference sequence). The V end lost 3 bases, the J end lost 7 bases, and 12 bases lay between the germline ends. CDR3 length: 13 amino acids. CDR3 DNA: TGTGCCAGCAGCCAGGACGGGGACGCTGGCTACACCTTC. Amino acids: CASSQDGDAGYTF.

This clone occurred a few times. The CDR3 DNA is TGTGCCATCAGTGAGTCGAAGGCCTACTCCTACAATGAGCAGTTCTTC. This codes for CAISESKAYSYNEQFF. The gene calls are TRBV10-3 and TRBJ2-1; D is unresolved. V lost 0 bases, J lost 0 bases, and 9 bases lay in between. The CDR3 consists of 16 residues. CDR1 is ENHRY and CDR2 is SYGVKD in the germline V gene.

This clone was found a few times. This chain joins TRBV19 and TRBJ1-5; D is perhaps TRBD1 (5 bases). CDR3 size: 14 residues. Germline V lookup: CDR1 LNHDA, CDR2 SQIVND (reference sequence). Trimming cost V 7 bases and J 0 bases, with 10 bases left between them. For the CDR3, the DNA is TGTGCCAGTACCTACCAGGGTAGCAATCAGCCCCAGCATTTT. Translated: CASTYQGSNQPQHF.

The CDR3 DNA is TGTGCCAGCCCACTCGAAACCTACGAGCAGTACTTC. It translates to CASPLETYEQYF. V and J are TRBV6-4 and TRBJ2-7; the D is unclear. Trimming stripped 8 bases from V and 2 bases from J, with 10 bases between. Germline CDR1 reads MRHNA; CDR2 reads SNTAGT. This CDR3 has 12 amino acids.

The chain has TRBV5-6 and TRBJ1-2; no clear D. Deletions cut 4 bases from V and 0 bases from J, with 7 bases between. The germline V gene has CDR1 SGHDT and CDR2 YYEEEE. The CDR3 totals 13 residues. The CDR3 region is CASSPEANYGYTF. Here the CDR3 DNA reads TGTGCCAGCAGCCCTGAAGCTAACTATGGCTACACCTTC.

This chain joins TRBV4-1 and TRBJ1-4; TRBD1 matches 8 bases. The CDR3 contains 14 residues. Trimming cost V 6 bases and J 7 bases; bases outside gene matches: 7. CDR1 MGHRA and CDR2 YSYEKL come from the germline V gene. CDR3 sequence reads: CASSLQTGVEKLFF. The CDR3, as DNA: TGCGCCAGCAGTCTACAGACAGGGGTTGAAAAACTGTTTTTT.

V usage is TRBV5-5 and J usage is TRBJ1-1, with TRBD1 matching over 7 bases. V gave up 7 bases and J gave up 1 base; unmatched junction bases: 7. Germline lookup yields CDR1 SGHKS and CDR2 YYEKEE (reference sequence). The CDR3 sequence is 14 residues long. The CDR3 region is CASLWDSWNTEAFF. The CDR3 nucleotides read TGTGCCAGCCTCTGGGACAGTTGGAACACTGAAGCTTTCTTT.

In its sample, this clone was seen once. The chain recombines TRBV4-3 with TRBJ2-2, with unresolved D. The CDR3 is made up of 16 amino acids. The germline V gene has CDR1 LGHNA and CDR2 YSLEER. V lost 1 base to trimming and J lost 6 bases, with 15 bases between them. The CDR3 nucleotides are TGCGCCAGCAGCCAAGGGCACGCCGGTCGAGCCGGGGAGCTGTTTTTT. Translating gives CASSQGHAGRAGELFF.

V usage is TRBV30 and J usage is TRBJ2-7; TRBD2 aligns across 7 bases. V gave up 1 base and J gave up 4 bases; unmatched junction bases: 10. This CDR3 has 15 residues. Germline loops: CDR1 GTSNPN, CDR2 SVGIG (reference sequence). In DNA, the CDR3 is TGTGCCTGGAGTGGATTTGCGGGAGCGTCTTACGAGCAGTACTTC. Residues: CAWSGFAGASYEQYF.

The gene calls are TRBV27 and TRBJ1-3, with D maybe TRBD1 (5 bases). There are 15 residues in the CDR3. Trimming stripped 1 base from V and 0 bases from J, with 7 bases between. Germline V lookup: CDR1 MNHEY, CDR2 SMNVEV (reference sequence). The DNA of the CDR3 is TGTGCCAGCAGTTTATGGGGGTTCTCTGGAAACACCATATATTTT. Amino acids: CASSLWGFSGNTIYF.

This clone came up once. The V and J genes are TRBV5-4 and TRBJ2-1; 11 bases are shared with TRBD1. The CDR3 contains 15 residues. Germline lookup yields CDR1 SGHNT and CDR2 YYREEE (reference sequence). The V gene end was trimmed by 5 bases and the J gene end by 5 bases; junction bases not matched to a gene: 6. This CDR3 reads CASSPRDRGDNEQFF. CDR3 DNA sequence: TGTGCCAGCAGTCCCCGGGACAGGGGGGACAATGAGCAGTTCTTC.

This chain connects TRBV12-3 or TRBV12-4 to TRBJ2-1; maybe TRBD2 (6 bases). The V end was cut by 4 bases, the J end by 10 bases, with 11 bases between. The CDR3 runs 12 residues. CDR3 amino acids: CASSSPGGEQFF. The CDR3 DNA follows: TGTGCCAGCAGTTCCCCCGGGGGAGAGCAGTTCTTC.

This clone appeared once. The J gene is TRBJ2-4, the V gene TRBV30; 8 bases align to TRBD1. After removal of 0 bases from V and 0 bases from J, the junction contained 10 bases not matched to a gene. Germline loops: CDR1 GTSNPN, CDR2 SVGIG (reference sequence). CDR3 length: 18 amino acids. CDR3 nucleotides: TGTGCCTGGAGTGTAAGGACAGGGTCTACGCTAGCCAAAAACATTCAGTACTTC. Its protein is CAWSVRTGSTLAKNIQYF.

The V call is TRBV5-1, the J call TRBJ1-4; the D is unclear. The V gene lost 4 bases and the J gene lost 0 bases, with 10 bases spanning the gap. The length of the CDR3 is 15 residues. Germline V gives CDR1 SGHRS, CDR2 YFSETQ. The CDR3 DNA follows: TGCGCCAGCAGCCCGGGCAGTGCAACTAATGAAAAACTGTTTTTT. It specifies CASSPGSATNEKLFF.

V usage is TRBV7-3 and J usage is TRBJ1-5; TRBD1 matches 9 bases. This CDR3 comprises 17 residues. In germline, CDR1 is SGHTA, CDR2 FQGTGA. V lost 7 bases, J lost 7 bases, and 17 bases stayed unmatched. The CDR3 sequence is CASTSQRSRTGDQPQHF. DNA for the CDR3: TGTGCCAGCACCTCTCAGCGATCCCGGACAGGGGACCAGCCCCAGCATTTT.

This clone was observed once. J is TRBJ1-6 and V is TRBV9; possible D gene TRBD1, 5 bases. Germline V gene sequence: CDR1 SGDLS, CDR2 YYNGEE. Trimming pared 2 bases from V and 0 bases from J, leaving 9 bases between. The CDR3 covers 16 residues. CDR3 loop: CASSVGGSSYNSPLHF. The CDR3 bases are TGTGCCAGCAGCGTTGGGGGAAGCTCCTATAATTCACCCCTCCACTTT. The whole variable domain, filled in from reference TRBV9 and TRBJ1-6, reads DSGVTQTPKHLITATGQRVTLRCSPRSGDLSVYWYQQSLDQGLQFLIQYYNGEERAKGNILERFSAQQFPDLHSELNLSSLELGDSALYFCASSVGGSSYNSPLHFGNGTRLTVT.

The chain employs TRBV10-3 and TRBJ2-5; 9 bases align to TRBD1. CDR1 and CDR2 from the germline V gene are ENHRY and SYGVKD. The CDR3 contains 13 residues. Trimming at V came to 6 bases and at J to 4 bases, leaving 3 bases not matched to a gene. CDR3 sequence reads: CAIRRDRVETQYF. DNA of the CDR3: TGTGCCATCAGAAGGGACAGGGTAGAGACCCAGTACTTC.

The chain links TRBV5-4 to TRBJ1-2; D uncertain. CDR3 length: 14 residues. V was clipped by 2 bases and J by 7 bases, with 15 bases between them. Per the germline V gene, CDR1 is SGHNT and CDR2 is YYREEE (reference sequence). As DNA, the CDR3 is TGTGCCAGCAGCTTTTTAGAGAGAGAACCTGGCTACACCTTC. Amino acids: CASSFLEREPGYTF.

Here the CDR3 reads CASSDGTVLETQYF. CDR3 coding DNA: TGCGCCAGCAGCGACGGGACGGTCCTAGAGACCCAGTACTTC. This chain connects TRBV5-1 to TRBJ2-5; D possibly matches TRBD1 or TRBD2 (5 bases each). Trimming stripped 4 bases from V and 4 bases from J, with 14 bases between. Germline assignment: CDR1 SGHRS and CDR2 YFSETQ. CDR3 size: 14 residues.

The rearrangement uses TRBV19 and TRBJ1-3; D gene ambiguous. Per germline, CDR1 LNHDA and CDR2 SQIVND (reference sequence). The V end was cut by 6 bases, the J end by 8 bases, with 14 bases between. This CDR3 is built from 13 residues. CDR3 protein: CASSFVGGDTIYF. The CDR3 DNA reads TGTGCCAGTAGCTTCGTCGGTGGGGACACCATATATTTT.

This clone was detected once. The genes are TRBV9 and TRBJ1-6, with D tentatively TRBD1 (5 bases). This CDR3 contains 13 residues. Trimming left V 0 bases short and J 14 bases short, with 12 bases between. CDR1 is SGDLS and CDR2 is YYNGEE in the germline V gene. Written as DNA, the CDR3 is TGTGCCAGCAGCGTAGTAGAACGGGGCTCCCTCCACTTT. Its protein product is CASSVVERGSLHF.

In this sample, this clone turned up a few times. J is TRBJ1-3 and V is TRBV6-5; D uncertain. The CDR3 has 16 amino acids. Germline V gene data show CDR1 as MNHEY and CDR2 as SVGAGI. Trimming pared 4 bases from V and 0 bases from J, leaving 13 bases between. As DNA, the CDR3 is TGTGCCAGCAGTTTGGCCCCAGGCCGCTCTGGAAACACCATATATTTT. Translating gives CASSLAPGRSGNTIYF.

The chain is built from TRBV7-9 and TRBJ1-5, with 10 nucleotides matching TRBD1. V was pared by 5 bases and J by 2 bases, with 12 bases of the junction left unmatched. The CDR3 has 18 residues. Germline V lookup: CDR1 SEHNR, CDR2 FQNEAQ (reference sequence). The CDR3: CASSPGTGEKGRNQPQHF. The CDR3 nucleotides read TGTGCCAGCAGCCCAGGGACAGGGGAGAAGGGACGCAATCAGCCCCAGCATTTT.

The rearrangement links TRBV9 to TRBJ2-2; 13 bases align to TRBD2. V trimming: 4 bases; J trimming: 7 bases; junction bases outside the gene matches: 7. The CDR3 sequence is 16 residues long. Germline values: CDR1 SGDLS, CDR2 YYNGEE. CDR3 region: CASSLRLAGGIGELFF. The CDR3 DNA reads TGTGCCAGCAGCCTCCGACTAGCGGGAGGAATCGGGGAGCTGTTTTTT.

The chain has TRBV25-1 and TRBJ1-4; D ambiguous. Trimming pared 8 bases from V and 3 bases from J, leaving 13 bases between. CDR1 is MGHDK, CDR2 SYGVNS, per germline. This CDR3 is 14 amino acids long. CDR3 sequence reads: CASGVKGSNEKLFF. In nucleotides, the CDR3 is TGTGCCAGCGGGGTCAAAGGGTCTAATGAAAAACTGTTTTTT.